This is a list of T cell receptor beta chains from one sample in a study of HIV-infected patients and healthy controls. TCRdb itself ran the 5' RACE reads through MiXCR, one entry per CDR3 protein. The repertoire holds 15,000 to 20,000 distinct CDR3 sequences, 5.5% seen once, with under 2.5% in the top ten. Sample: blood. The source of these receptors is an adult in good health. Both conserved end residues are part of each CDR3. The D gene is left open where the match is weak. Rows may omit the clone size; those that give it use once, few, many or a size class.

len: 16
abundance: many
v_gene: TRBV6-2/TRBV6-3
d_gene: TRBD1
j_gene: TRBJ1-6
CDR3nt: TGTGCCAGCAGCCCGGGAGACAGGGGGCACGGTTCACCCCTCCACTTT
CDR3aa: CASSPGDRGHGSPLHF

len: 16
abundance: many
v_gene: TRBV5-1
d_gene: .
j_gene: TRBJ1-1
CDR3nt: TGCGCCAGCAGCCCCCTAGGGGTCCCTGGGGGAACTGAAGCTTTCTTT
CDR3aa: CASSPLGVPGGTEAFF

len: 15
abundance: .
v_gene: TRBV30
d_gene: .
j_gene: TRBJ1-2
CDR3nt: TGTGCCTCCCGCCTCCGTGGAAGAGAAAACTATGGCTACACCTTC
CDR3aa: CASRLRGRENYGYTF

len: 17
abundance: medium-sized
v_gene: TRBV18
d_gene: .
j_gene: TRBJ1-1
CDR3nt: TGTGCCAGCTCACCAGGTCGGGATCCGGGACGAATCCCTGAAGCTTTCTTT
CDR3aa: CASSPGRDPGRIPEAFF

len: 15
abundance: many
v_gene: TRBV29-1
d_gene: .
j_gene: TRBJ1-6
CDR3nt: TGCAGCGTTGCGGGTGGGGACGGAGATAATTCACCCCTCCACTTT
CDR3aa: CSVAGGDGDNSPLHF

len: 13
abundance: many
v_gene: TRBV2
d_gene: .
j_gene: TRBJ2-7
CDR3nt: TGTGCCAGCAGTGAGGGCAGCTCCTACGAGCAGTACTTC
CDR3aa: CASSEGSSYEQYF

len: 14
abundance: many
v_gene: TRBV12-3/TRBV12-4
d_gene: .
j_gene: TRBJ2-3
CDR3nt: TGTGCCAGCAGTTTACTGAAGAGCACAGATACGCAGTATTTT
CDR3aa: CASSLLKSTDTQYF

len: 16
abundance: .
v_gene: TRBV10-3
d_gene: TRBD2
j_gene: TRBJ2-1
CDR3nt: TGTGCCATCAGTCCGGGACTAGCGGGGGGGCGCGATGAGCAGTTCTTC
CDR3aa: CAISPGLAGGRDEQFF

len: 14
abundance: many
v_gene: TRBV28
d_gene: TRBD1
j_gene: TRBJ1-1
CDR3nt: TGTGCCAGCAGACTTAGGACAGGGGGAACTGAAGCTTTCTTT
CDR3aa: CASRLRTGGTEAFF

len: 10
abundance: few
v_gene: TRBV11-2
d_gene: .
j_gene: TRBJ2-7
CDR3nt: TGTGCCAGCAGCTTGGAGGAGCAGTACTTC
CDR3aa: CASSLEEQYF

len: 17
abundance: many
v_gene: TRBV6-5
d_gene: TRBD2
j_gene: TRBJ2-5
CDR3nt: TGTGCCAGCAGTTCCCCCATATGGCGGGGGGGAGAAGAGACCCAGTACTTC
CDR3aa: CASSSPIWRGGEETQYF

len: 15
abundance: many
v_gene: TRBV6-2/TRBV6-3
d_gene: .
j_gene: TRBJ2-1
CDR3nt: TGTGCCAGCAGTTACTCGTCCACCGGCGGGAATGAGCAGTTCTTC
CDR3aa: CASSYSSTGGNEQFF

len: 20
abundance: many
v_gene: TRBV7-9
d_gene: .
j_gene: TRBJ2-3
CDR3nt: TGTGCCAGCAGCTCCACTCGCTTCAGCGATTCGGGGCTGAAAACAGATACGCAGTATTTT
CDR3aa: CASSSTRFSDSGLKTDTQYF

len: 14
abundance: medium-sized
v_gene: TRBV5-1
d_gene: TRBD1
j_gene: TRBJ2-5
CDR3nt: TGCGCCAGCAGCGTCCGGGACAGGAAAGAGACCCAGTACTTC
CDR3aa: CASSVRDRKETQYF

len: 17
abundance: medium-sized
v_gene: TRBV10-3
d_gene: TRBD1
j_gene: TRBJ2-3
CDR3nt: TGTGCCACACGGAACCGGGACAGGGGCCCCAGCACAGATACGCAGTATTTT
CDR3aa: CATRNRDRGPSTDTQYF

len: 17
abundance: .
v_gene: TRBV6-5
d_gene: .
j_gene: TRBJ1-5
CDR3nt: TGTGCCAGCAGTTACTCGTATCCTGGGGCTAGCAATCAGCCCCAGCATTTT
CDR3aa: CASSYSYPGASNQPQHF

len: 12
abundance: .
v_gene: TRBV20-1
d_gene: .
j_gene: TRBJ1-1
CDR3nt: TGCAGTGCAAAAAGGACGGACACTGAAGCTTTCTTT
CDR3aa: CSAKRTDTEAFF

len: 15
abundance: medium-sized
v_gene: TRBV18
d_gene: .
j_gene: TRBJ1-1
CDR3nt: TGTGCCAGCTCACCACCAACAATCGTGAACACTGAAGCTTTCTTT
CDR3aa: CASSPPTIVNTEAFF

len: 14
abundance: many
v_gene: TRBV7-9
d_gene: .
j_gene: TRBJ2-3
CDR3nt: TGTGCCAGCAGCCCCCGAAGCGGCACAGATACGCAGTATTTT
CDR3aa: CASSPRSGTDTQYF

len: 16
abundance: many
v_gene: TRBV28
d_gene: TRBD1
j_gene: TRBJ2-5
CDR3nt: TGTGCCAGCAGTTTTCAGGGTTCAGGGGGCCAAGAGACCCAGTACTTC
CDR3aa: CASSFQGSGGQETQYF

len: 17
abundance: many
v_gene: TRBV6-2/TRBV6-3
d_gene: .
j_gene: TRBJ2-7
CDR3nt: TGTGCCAGCAGTCCTCAAGGGAGTATACCGGGAGCCTACGAGCAGTACTTC
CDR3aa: CASSPQGSIPGAYEQYF

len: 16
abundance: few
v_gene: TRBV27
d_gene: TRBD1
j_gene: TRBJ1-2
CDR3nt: TGTGCCAGCAGTCCCGCCGGGACAGTGTTTAACTATGGCTACACCTTC
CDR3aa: CASSPAGTVFNYGYTF

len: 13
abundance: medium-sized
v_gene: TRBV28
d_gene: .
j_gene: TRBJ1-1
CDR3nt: TGTGCCAGCAGTTTGTCGGCCCGAAAAAAAGCTTTCTTT
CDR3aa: CASSLSARKKAFF

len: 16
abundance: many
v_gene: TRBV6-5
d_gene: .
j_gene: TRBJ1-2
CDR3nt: TGTGCCAGCAGTTACCGGAATCCGGGACTGCTCTATGGCTACACCTTC
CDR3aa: CASSYRNPGLLYGYTF

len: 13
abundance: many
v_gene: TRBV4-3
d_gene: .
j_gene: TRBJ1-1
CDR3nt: TGCGCCAGCAGCCAAGATTTTGGGGCTGAAGCTTTCTTT
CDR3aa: CASSQDFGAEAFF

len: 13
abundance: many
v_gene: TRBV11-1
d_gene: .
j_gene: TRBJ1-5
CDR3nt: TGTGCCAGCAGCTCCTGGACCGGCGGGCCCCAGCATTTT
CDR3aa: CASSSWTGGPQHF

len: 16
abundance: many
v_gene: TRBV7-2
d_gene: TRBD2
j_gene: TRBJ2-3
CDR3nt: TGTGCCAGCAGCTTTAGCGGGGGGCCGGGCACAGATACGCAGTATTTT
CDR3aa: CASSFSGGPGTDTQYF

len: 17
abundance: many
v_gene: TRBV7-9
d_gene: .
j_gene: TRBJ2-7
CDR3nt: TGTGCCAGCAGCTCCTCTACCAAGGGGGGGAGAAGCTACGAGCAGTACTTC
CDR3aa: CASSSSTKGGRSYEQYF

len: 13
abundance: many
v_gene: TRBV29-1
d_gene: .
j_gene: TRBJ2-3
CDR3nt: TGCAGCGTTGATGGGGGGGCCACAGATACGCAGTATTTT
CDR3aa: CSVDGGATDTQYF

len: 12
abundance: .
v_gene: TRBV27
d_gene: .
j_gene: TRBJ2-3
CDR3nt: TGTGCCAGCAAGGAGCGGACAGATACGCAGTATTTT
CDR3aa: CASKERTDTQYF

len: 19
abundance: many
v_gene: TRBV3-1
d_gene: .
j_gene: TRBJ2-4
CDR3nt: TGTGCCAGCAGCCAAGGGACAGCTAGGCTTGGGGTAGCCAAAAACATTCAGTACTTC
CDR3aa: CASSQGTARLGVAKNIQYF

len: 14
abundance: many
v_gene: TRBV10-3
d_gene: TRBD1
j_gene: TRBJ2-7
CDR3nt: TGTGCCATCAAGGGACAGGGGGCGATTTACGAGCAGTACTTC
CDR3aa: CAIKGQGAIYEQYF

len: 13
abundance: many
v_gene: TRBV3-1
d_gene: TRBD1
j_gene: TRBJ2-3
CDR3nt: TGTGCCAGCAGCCAACTGACAGGGGATACGCAGTATTTT
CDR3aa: CASSQLTGDTQYF